The T cell receptor beta chain described here comes from a study of blood T cell repertoires in COVID-19. V lost 4 bases, J lost 6 bases, and 13 bases lay in between. From germline, CDR1 is SQVTM and CDR2 ANQGSEA. The length of the CDR3 is 12 residues. Recovery meant two consecutive negative NP/OP PCR tests, professional clearance, or resolved symptoms. As originally analysed: Using reference gene primer amplification, nucleated cell counts were estimated. The table came from immunoSEQ multiplex PCR; TCRdb's copy has only in-frame clones and leaves some out. The DNA gave D and trimming, while V, J and clone size come from that table. The table records approximately 220,000 clones, 88% of them present only once.

The specimen sequenced was PBMCs or T cells enriched from blood (not recorded which). The TCR sequence derives from a young woman who had recovered from COVID-19. The V gene is TRBV29-1, the J gene TRBJ2-7; D may be TRBD2 (7 bases). The CDR3 region is CSVVGGGGEQYF. For the CDR3, the DNA is TGCAGCGTTGTGGGGGGAGGGGGCGAGCAGTACTTC.